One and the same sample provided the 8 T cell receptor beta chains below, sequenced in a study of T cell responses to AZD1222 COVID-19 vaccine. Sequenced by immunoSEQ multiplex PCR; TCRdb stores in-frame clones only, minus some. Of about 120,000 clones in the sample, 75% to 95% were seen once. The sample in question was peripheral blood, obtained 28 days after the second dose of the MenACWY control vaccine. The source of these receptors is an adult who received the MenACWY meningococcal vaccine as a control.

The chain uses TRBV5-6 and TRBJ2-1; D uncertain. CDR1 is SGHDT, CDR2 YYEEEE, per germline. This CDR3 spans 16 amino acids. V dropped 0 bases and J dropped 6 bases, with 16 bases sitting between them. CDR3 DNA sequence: TGTGCCAGCAGCTTGGACGGCCCTACCGCTCTCAATGAGCAGTTCTTC. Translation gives CASSLDGPTALNEQFF.

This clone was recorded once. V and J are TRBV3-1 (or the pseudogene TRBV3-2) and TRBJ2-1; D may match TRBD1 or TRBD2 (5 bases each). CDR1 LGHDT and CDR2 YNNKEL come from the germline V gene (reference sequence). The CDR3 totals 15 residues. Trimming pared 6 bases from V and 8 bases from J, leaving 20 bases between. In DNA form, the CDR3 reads TGTGCCAGCAGGCCGACACTTCAAAGAGGGGATGAGCAGTTCTTC. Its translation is CASRPTLQRGDEQFF.

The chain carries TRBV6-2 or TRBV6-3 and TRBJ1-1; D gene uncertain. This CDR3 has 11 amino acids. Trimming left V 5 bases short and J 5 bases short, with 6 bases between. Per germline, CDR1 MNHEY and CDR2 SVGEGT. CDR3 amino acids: CASSRTTEAFF. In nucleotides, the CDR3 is TGTGCCAGCAGTAGAACTACTGAAGCTTTCTTT.

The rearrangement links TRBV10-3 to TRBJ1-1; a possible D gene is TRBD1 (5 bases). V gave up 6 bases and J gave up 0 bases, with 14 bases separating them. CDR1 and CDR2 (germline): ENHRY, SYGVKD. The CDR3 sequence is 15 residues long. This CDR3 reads CAIRDTEGMNTEAFF. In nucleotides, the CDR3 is TGTGCCATCAGGGACACTGAGGGGATGAACACTGAAGCTTTCTTT.

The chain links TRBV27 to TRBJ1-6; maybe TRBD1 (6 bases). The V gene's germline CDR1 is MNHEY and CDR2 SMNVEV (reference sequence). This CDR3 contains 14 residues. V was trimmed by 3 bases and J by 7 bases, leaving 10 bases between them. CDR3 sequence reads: CASSFRQGNSPLHF. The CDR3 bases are TGTGCCAGCAGTTTTCGGCAGGGGAATTCACCCCTCCACTTT.

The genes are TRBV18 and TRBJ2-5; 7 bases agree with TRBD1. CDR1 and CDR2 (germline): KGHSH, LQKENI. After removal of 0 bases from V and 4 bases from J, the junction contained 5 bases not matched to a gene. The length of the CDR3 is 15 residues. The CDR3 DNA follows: TGTGCCAGCTCACCACCAGGGGGCAGGGGAGAGACCCAGTACTTC. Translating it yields CASSPPGGRGETQYF.

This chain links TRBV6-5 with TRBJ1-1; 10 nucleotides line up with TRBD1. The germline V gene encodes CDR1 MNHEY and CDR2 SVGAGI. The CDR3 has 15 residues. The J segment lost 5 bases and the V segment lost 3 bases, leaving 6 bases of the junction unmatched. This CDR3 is CASSYLGTGETEAFF. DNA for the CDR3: TGTGCCAGCAGTTATCTCGGGACAGGGGAGACTGAAGCTTTCTTT.

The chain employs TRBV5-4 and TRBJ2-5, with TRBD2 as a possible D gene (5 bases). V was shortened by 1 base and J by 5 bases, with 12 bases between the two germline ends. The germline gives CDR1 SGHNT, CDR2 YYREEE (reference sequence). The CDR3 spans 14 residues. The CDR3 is CASSLQGRGETQYF. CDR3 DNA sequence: TGTGCCAGCAGCTTGCAAGGTCGCGGGGAGACCCAGTACTTC.